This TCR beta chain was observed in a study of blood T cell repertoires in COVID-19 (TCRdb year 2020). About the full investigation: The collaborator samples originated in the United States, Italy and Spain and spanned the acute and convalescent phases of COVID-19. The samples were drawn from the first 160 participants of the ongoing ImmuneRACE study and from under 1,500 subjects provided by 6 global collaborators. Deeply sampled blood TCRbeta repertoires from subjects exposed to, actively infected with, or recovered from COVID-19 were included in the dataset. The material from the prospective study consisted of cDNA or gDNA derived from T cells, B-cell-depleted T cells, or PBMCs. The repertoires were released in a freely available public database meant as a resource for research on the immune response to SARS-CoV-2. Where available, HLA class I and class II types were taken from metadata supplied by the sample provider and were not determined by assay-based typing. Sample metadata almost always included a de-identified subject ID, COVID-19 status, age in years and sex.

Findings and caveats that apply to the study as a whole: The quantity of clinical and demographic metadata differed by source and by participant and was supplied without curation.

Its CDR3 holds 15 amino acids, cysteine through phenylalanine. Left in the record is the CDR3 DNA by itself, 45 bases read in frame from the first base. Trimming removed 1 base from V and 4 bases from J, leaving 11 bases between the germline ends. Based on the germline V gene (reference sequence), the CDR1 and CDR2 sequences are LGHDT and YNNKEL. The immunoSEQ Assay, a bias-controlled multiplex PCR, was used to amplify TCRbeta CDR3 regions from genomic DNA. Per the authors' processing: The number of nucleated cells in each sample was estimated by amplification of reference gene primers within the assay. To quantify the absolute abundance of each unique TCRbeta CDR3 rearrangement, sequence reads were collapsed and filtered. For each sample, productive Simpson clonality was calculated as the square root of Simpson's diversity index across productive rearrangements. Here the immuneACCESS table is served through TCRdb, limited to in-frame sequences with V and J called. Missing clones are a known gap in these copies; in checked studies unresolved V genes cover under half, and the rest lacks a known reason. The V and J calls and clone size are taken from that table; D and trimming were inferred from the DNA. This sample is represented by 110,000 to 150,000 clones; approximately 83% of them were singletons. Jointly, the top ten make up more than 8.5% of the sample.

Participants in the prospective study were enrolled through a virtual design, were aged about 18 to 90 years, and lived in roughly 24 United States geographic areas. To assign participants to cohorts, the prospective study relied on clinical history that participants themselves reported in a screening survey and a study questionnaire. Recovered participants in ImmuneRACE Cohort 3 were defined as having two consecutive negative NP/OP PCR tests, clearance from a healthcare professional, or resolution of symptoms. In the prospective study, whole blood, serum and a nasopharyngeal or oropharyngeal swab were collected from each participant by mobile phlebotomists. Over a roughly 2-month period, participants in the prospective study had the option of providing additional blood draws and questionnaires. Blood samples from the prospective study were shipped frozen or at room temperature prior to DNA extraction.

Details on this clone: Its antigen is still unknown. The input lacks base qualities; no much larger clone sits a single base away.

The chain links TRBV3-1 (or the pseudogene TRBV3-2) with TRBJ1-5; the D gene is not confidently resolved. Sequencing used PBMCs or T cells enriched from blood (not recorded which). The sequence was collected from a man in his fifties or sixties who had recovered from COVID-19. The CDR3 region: CASSQGAGENQPQHF. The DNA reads TGTGCCAGCAGCCAAGGCGCAGGTGAAAATCAGCCCCAGCATTTT.